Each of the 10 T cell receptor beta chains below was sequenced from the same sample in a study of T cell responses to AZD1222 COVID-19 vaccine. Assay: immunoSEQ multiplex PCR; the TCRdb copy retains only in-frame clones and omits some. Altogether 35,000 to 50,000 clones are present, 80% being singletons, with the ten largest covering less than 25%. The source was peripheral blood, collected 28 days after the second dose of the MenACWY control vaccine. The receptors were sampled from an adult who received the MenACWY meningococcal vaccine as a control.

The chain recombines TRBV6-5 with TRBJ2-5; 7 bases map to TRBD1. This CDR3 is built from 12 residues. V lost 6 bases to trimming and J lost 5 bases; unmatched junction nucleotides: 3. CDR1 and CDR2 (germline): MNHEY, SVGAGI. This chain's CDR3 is CASRQGRETQYF. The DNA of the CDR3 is TGTGCCAGCAGACAGGGGCGGGAGACCCAGTACTTC.

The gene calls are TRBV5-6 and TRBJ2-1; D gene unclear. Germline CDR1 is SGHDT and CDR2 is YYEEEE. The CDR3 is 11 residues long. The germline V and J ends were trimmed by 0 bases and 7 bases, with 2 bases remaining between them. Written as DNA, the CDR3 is TGTGCCAGCAGCTTGGGGAATGAGCAGTTCTTC. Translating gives CASSLGNEQFF.

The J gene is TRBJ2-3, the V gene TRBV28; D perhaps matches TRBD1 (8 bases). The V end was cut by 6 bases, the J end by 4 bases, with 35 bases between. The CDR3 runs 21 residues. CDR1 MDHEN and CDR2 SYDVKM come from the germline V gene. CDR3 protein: CASRILGFDRGGRGSADTQYF. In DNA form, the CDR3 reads TGTGCCAGCAGGATCTTGGGATTCGACAGGGGTGGGAGGGGTAGCGCAGATACGCAGTATTTT.

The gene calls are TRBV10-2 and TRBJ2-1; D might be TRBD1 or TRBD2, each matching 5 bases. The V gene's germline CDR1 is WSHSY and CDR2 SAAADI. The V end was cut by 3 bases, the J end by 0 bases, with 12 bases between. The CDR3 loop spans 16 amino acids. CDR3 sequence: CASSDGTQSSYNEQFF. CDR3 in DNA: TGCGCCAGCAGTGACGGGACCCAGAGCTCCTACAATGAGCAGTTCTTC.

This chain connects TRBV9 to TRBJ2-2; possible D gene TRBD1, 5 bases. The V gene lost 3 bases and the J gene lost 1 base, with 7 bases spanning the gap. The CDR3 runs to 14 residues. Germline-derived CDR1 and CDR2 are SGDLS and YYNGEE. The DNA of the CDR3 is TGTGCCAGCAGCGCCCAGGGGAACACCGGGGAGCTGTTTTTT. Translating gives CASSAQGNTGELFF.

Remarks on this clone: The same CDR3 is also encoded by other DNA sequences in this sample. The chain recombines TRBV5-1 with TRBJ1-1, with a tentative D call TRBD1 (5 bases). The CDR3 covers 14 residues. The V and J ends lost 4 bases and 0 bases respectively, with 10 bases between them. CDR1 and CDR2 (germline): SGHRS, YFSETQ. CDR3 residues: CASSPGLMNTEAFF. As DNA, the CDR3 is TGCGCCAGCAGCCCGGGACTTATGAACACTGAAGCTTTCTTT. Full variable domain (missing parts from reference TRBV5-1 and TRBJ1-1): KAGVTQTPRYLIKTRGQQVTLSCSPISGHRSVSWYQQTPGQGLQFLFEYFSETQRNKGNFPGRFSGRQFSNSRSEMNVSTLELGDSALYLCASSPGLMNTEAFFGQGTRLTVV.

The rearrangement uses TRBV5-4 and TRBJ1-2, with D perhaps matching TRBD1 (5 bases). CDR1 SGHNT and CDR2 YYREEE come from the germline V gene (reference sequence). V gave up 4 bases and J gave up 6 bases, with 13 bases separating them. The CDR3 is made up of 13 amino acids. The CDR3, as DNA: TGTGCCAGCAGCCGGGGCGCCCCTAATGGCTACACCTTC. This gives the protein CASSRGAPNGYTF.

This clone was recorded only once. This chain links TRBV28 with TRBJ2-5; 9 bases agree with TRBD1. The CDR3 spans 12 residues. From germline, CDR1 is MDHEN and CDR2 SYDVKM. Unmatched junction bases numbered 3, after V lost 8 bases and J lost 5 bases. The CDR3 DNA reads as TGTGCCAGCCGGACAGGGGACGAGACCCAGTACTTC. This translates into CASRTGDETQYF. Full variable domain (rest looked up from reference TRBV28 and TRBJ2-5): DVKVTQSSRYLVKRTGEKVFLECVQDMDHENMFWYRQDPGLGLRLIYFSYDVKMKEKGDIPEGYSVSREKKERFSLILESASTNQTSMYLCASRTGDETQYFGPGTRLLVL.

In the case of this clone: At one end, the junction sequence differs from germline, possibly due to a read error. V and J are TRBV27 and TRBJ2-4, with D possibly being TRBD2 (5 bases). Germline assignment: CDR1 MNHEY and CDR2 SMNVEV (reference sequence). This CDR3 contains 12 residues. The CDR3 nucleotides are TGTGCCAGCAGTTTTAGTGGACTCCCCACCGTTTTC. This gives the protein CASSFSGLPTVF.

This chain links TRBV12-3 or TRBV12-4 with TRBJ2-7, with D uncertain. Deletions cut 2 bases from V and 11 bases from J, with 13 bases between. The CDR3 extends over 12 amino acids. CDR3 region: CASSLNPGRKYF. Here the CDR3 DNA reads TGTGCCAGCAGTTTAAATCCTGGGCGAAAGTACTTC.